A single sample gave rise to the 13 T cell receptor beta chains below, sequenced in a study of T cell repertoires in cytomegalovirus infection. TCRdb recomputed calls from the reads with MiXCR, one row per CDR3 protein. The repertoire holds 86,000 or so distinct CDR3 sequences, roughly a quarter seen once, with roughly 45% in the top ten. These receptors have no known antigen. This material consisted of CD8+ T cells from cultured PBMCs, taken from culture after CMV antigen stimulation. These receptors were obtained from a human donor in good health (CMV status not recorded). Some clones in this sample may be carry-over from other donors' samples.

The J gene is TRBJ1-5, the V gene TRBV12-3 or TRBV12-4; D unresolved. The ends were cut back, 3 bases at V and 3 bases at J, with 6 bases in the middle. There are 13 residues in the CDR3. CDR3 residues: CASSFLHNQPQHF. The CDR3 region has the DNA TGTGCCAGCAGTTTCCTTCACAATCAGCCCCAGCATTTT.

As to this clonotype: One junction end does not reproduce the germline sequence, and a read error may be involved. The chain has TRBV12-3 or TRBV12-4 and TRBJ2-7; 11 bases fit TRBD2. This CDR3 has 19 amino acids. This chain's CDR3 is CASSLSLAGESSLAYEQYF. CDR3 DNA: TGTGCTAGCAGTTTATCACTAGCGGGAGAGTCCTCGCTCGCCTACGAGCAGTACTTC.

The chain joins TRBV30 to TRBJ2-5; possible D gene TRBD2, 6 bases. Germline V gene lookup returns CDR1 GTSNPN and CDR2 SVGIG (reference sequence). CDR3 length: 16 amino acids. The germline V and J ends were trimmed by 5 bases and 2 bases, with 21 bases remaining between them. CDR3 bases: TGTGCCTGGTGCGTACGGGTCTCTGGGGGGCAAGAGACCCAGTACTTC. This encodes CAWCVRVSGGQETQYF.

This clonotype occurred many times. The chain has TRBV7-3 and TRBJ2-1; 8 bases are shared with TRBD1. V gave up 4 bases and J gave up 6 bases; unmatched junction bases: 5. The CDR3 spans 14 residues. Germline CDR1 SGHTA, CDR2 FQGTGA. The CDR3 DNA reads as TGTGCCAGCAGCTCCGGACAGGGTGTCAATGAGCAGTTCTTC. This translates into CASSSGQGVNEQFF.

V is TRBV27 and J is TRBJ2-1, with no clear D. The CDR3 is 14 amino acids. Germline V gene sequence: CDR1 MNHEY, CDR2 SMNVEV (reference sequence). Deletions cut 0 bases from V and 3 bases from J, with 6 bases between. The CDR3 spells CASSLSWNYNEQFF. CDR3 nucleotides: TGTGCCAGCAGTTTATCTTGGAACTACAATGAGCAGTTCTTC.

CDR3 protein: CASGLVQKQGNTGELFF. For the CDR3, the DNA is TGTGCTAGTGGTTTGGTACAAAAGCAGGGTAACACCGGGGAGCTGTTTTTT. The rearrangement joins TRBV12-5 to TRBJ2-2, with D perhaps TRBD1 (5 bases). Germline CDR1 and CDR2: LGHNT and FRNRAP. The CDR3 sequence is 17 residues long. Trimming cost V 0 bases and J 2 bases, with 13 bases left between them.

This clonotype has more than one count but fewer than ten. J is TRBJ1-1 and V is TRBV6-2 or TRBV6-3, with D possibly TRBD1 on 6 matching bases. V shed 10 bases and J shed 5 bases, with 20 bases lying between them. Germline-derived CDR1 and CDR2 are MNHEY and SVGEGT. This CDR3 has 14 amino acids. The CDR3 spells CATDEGGELTEAFF. The CDR3 DNA is TGTGCCACCGATGAGGGGGGGGAGTTGACTGAAGCTTTCTTT.

There are a few counts of this clonotype. J is TRBJ2-7 and V is TRBV6-2 or TRBV6-3; D unresolved. Trimming removed 2 bases from V and 10 bases from J, with 15 bases in between. CDR3 length: 13 residues. Germline CDR1 and CDR2: MNHEY and SVGEGT. The CDR3 DNA is TGTGCCAGCAGTTACAGCTGGGAACCGGAACAGTACTTC. This sequence encodes CASSYSWEPEQYF.

V usage is TRBV6-6 and J usage is TRBJ1-1; D may be TRBD1 (5 bases). This CDR3 is built from 18 residues. Looked up from germline, CDR1 is MNHNY and CDR2 is SVGAGI (reference sequence). The V end was cut by 6 bases, the J end by 0 bases, with 23 bases between. The CDR3 spells CASRLIVRGGTVNTEAFF. CDR3 nucleotide sequence: TGTGCCAGCAGATTAATAGTTCGGGGGGGGACTGTGAACACTGAAGCTTTCTTT.

This clonotype was picked up a small number of times. As DNA, the CDR3 is TGCGCCAGCAGTGAGTCGACGAGCGACGAGCAGTACTTC. It encodes CASSESTSDEQYF. V is TRBV10-1 and J is TRBJ2-7, with unresolved D. V shed 0 bases and J shed 5 bases, with 8 bases lying between them. The CDR3 covers 13 residues. Germline V gives CDR1 WNHNN, CDR2 SYGVQD (reference sequence).

Ten or more counts support this clonotype. The chain has TRBV7-9 and TRBJ2-5, with 9 bases aligning to TRBD2. The ends lost 8 bases at V and 1 base at J; junction bases unmatched: 8. The germline V gene has CDR1 SEHNR and CDR2 FQNEAQ (reference sequence). This CDR3 is built from 15 residues. The CDR3 protein is CASVLAGAFQETQYF. DNA of the CDR3: TGTGCCAGCGTCTTAGCGGGGGCTTTCCAAGAGACCCAGTACTTC.

Concerning this clonotype itself: It may be a read error: a sequence one base away is much more abundant. J is TRBJ2-7 and V is TRBV15; the match to TRBD2 covers 12 bases. CDR1 and CDR2 (germline): LNHNV, YYDKDF (reference sequence). With V trimmed by 4 bases and J by 8 bases, 12 bases remained unmatched. There are 16 residues in the CDR3. Here the CDR3 DNA reads TGTGCCACCAGCAAATCAGGACTAGCGGGGTCTCTCCAGCAGTACTTC. It is translated as CATSKSGLAGSLQQYF. The entire variable domain, with the rest obtained from reference TRBV15 and TRBJ2-7, is as follows: DAMVIQNPRYQVTQFGKPVTLSCSQTLNHNVMYWYQQKSSQAPKLLFHYYDKDFNNEADTPDNFQSRRPNTSFCFLDIRSPGLGDTAMYLCATSKSGLAGSLQQYFGPGTRLTVT.

Ten or more counts support this clonotype. The rearrangement joins TRBV19 to TRBJ1-6; TRBD1 matches 7 bases. After removal of 0 bases from V and 7 bases from J, the junction contained 6 bases not matched to a gene. The CDR3 consists of 16 residues. The germline V gene has CDR1 LNHDA and CDR2 SQIVND (reference sequence). In nucleotides, the CDR3 is TGTGCCAGTAGTATAGAAACAGGGGTCGGGAATTCACCCCTCCACTTT. This translates into CASSIETGVGNSPLHF.